This TCR beta chain was observed in a study of blood T cell repertoires in COVID-19. Study details: Collection of acute and convalescent COVID-19 samples took place in the United States, Italy and Spain. The analysed material was cDNA or gDNA that came from T cells, B-cell-depleted T cells, or PBMCs.

CDR1 and CDR2 from the germline V gene are LNHDA and SQIVND (reference sequence). This CDR3 has 13 amino acids. V lost 6 bases and J lost 2, with 10 bases in between. Details on this clone: Other DNA sequences from this sample encode an identical CDR3 as well.

As originally analysed: Amplification of reference gene primers provided the estimated nucleated cell counts. Assay used: immunoSEQ multiplex PCR; TCRdb lists only in-frame clones, some missing. That table furnishes V, J and clone size, whereas the DNA furnished D and trimming. The table lists hundreds of thousands of clones, approximately 90% of them singletons. The receptor was derived from a young woman with acute or convalescent COVID-19. Material for sequencing was peripheral blood. The chain is built from TRBV19 and TRBJ1-1, with D perhaps TRBD1 (6 bases). Written as DNA, the CDR3 is TGTGCCAGTAGCCTGGACAGAAACACTGAAGCTTTCTTT. This codes for CASSLDRNTEAFF.